The 30 T cell receptor beta chains given below trace back to one sample, sequenced in a study of T cells in narcolepsy. The data were produced by immunoSEQ multiplex PCR, yet TCRdb's version contains in-frame clones alone and is incomplete. The sample records some 30,000 clones, approximately 87% being singletons. What was sequenced was memory (CD45RA-) CD4+ T cells from blood. The receptors originated from a human donor in good health.

The chain recombines TRBV19 with TRBJ2-3; 10 bases match TRBD1. The CDR3 loop spans 15 amino acids. V was clipped by 3 bases and J by 4 bases; unmatched bases: 4. The germline CDR1 and CDR2 sequences are LNHDA and SQIVND (reference sequence). The CDR3 reads CASSISGTGADTQYF. In nucleotides, the CDR3 is TGTGCCAGTAGTATCTCCGGGACAGGGGCAGATACGCAGTATTTT. The entire variable domain, with the rest obtained from reference TRBV19 and TRBJ2-3, is as follows: DGGITQSPKYLFRKEGQNVTLSCEQNLNHDAMYWYRQDPGQGLRLIYYSQIVNDFQKGDIAEGYSVSREKKESFPLTVTSAQKNPTAFYLCASSISGTGADTQYFGPGTRLTVL.

This clone has a handful of counts. V gene TRBV19 combines with J gene TRBJ1-3; 8 positions match TRBD1. Germline CDR1 LNHDA, CDR2 SQIVND (reference sequence). V was pared by 5 bases and J by 4 bases, with 7 bases of the junction left unmatched. The CDR3 covers 15 residues. CDR3 sequence: CASSGQGTSGNTIYF. CDR3 nucleotide sequence: TGTGCCAGTAGTGGACAGGGCACTTCGGGAAACACCATATATTTT.

The rearrangement links TRBV7-4 to TRBJ2-5, with D perhaps TRBD2 (6 bases). The germline gives CDR1 SGHVT, CDR2 SQSDAQ. The CDR3 totals 16 residues. V was trimmed by 3 bases and J by 1 base, leaving 15 bases between them. The CDR3 nucleotides are TGTGCCAGCAGCTTTACGGTGGGGACTCCCCAAGAGACCCAGTACTTC. It codes for CASSFTVGTPQETQYF.

J is TRBJ1-1 and V is TRBV6-1; 9 positions match TRBD1. Germline values: CDR1 MNHNS, CDR2 SASEGT. The CDR3 length is 13 residues. The V segment lost 4 bases and the J segment 5 bases; nucleotides outside the gene matches: 2. This chain's CDR3 is CASSVGTGTEAFF. In nucleotides, the CDR3 is TGTGCCAGCAGTGTTGGGACAGGGACTGAAGCTTTCTTT.

The chain carries TRBV6-4 and TRBJ2-1; no clear D gene. Germline CDR1 is MRHNA and CDR2 is SNTAGT. Trimming pared 5 bases from V and 0 bases from J, leaving 17 bases between. CDR3 size: 17 residues. The CDR3 loop is CASSPRTRSFSYNEQFF. The DNA of the CDR3 is TGTGCCAGCAGTCCCCGTACCAGATCGTTCTCCTACAATGAGCAGTTCTTC.

This sequence joins TRBV25-1 and TRBJ1-2; D not resolved. Germline V gene sequence: CDR1 MGHDK, CDR2 SYGVNS. The V end was cut by 4 bases, the J end by 4 bases, with 13 bases between. The CDR3 consists of 14 residues. CDR3: CASSGAFRGYGYTF. Written as DNA, the CDR3 is TGTGCCAGCAGTGGTGCGTTTCGTGGCTATGGCTACACCTTC.

The chain is built from TRBV6-1 and TRBJ1-1, with D hard to call. Looked up from germline, CDR1 is MNHNS and CDR2 is SASEGT. Trimming removed 6 bases at V and 0 bases at J, with 8 bases between. The CDR3 spans 13 residues. The CDR3 region is CASRETVNTEAFF. In DNA form, the CDR3 reads TGTGCCAGCAGGGAAACAGTGAACACTGAAGCTTTCTTT.

J is TRBJ2-7 and V is TRBV4-3; D might be TRBD1 or TRBD2, each matching 5 bases. V was shortened by 0 bases and J by 0 bases, with 15 bases between the two germline ends. The CDR3 is made up of 17 amino acids. Germline V gene data show CDR1 as LGHNA and CDR2 as YSLEER. The CDR3 reads CASSQDLPGQSSYEQYF. The DNA of the CDR3 is TGCGCCAGCAGCCAAGATTTGCCGGGGCAAAGCTCCTACGAGCAGTACTTC.

The chain is built from TRBV7-9 and TRBJ2-2; 7 bases fit TRBD1. Germline CDR1 reads SEHNR; CDR2 reads FQNEAQ (reference sequence). The CDR3 runs 16 residues. V lost 2 bases, J lost 7 bases, and 10 bases stayed unmatched. DNA of the CDR3: TGTGCCAGCAGCTTATTTAGGGGGCAAGTTGTCGGGGAGCTGTTTTTT. Translation: CASSLFRGQVVGELFF.

This clone was detected only a few times. The V call is TRBV14, the J call TRBJ2-1; D uncertain. CDR3 length: 15 amino acids. Trimming removed 0 bases from V and 3 bases from J, with 9 bases in between. The V gene's germline CDR1 is SGHDN and CDR2 FVKESK. The CDR3 sequence: CASSQERVLYNEQFF. The CDR3 nucleotides read TGTGCCAGCAGCCAAGAAAGGGTGCTCTACAATGAGCAGTTCTTC.

The chain is built from TRBV7-9 and TRBJ2-3; 10 bases align to TRBD2. The CDR3 is 16 residues long. Trimming at V came to 3 bases and at J to 2 bases, leaving 5 bases not matched to a gene. Germline CDR1 SEHNR, CDR2 FQNEAQ (reference sequence). The CDR3, as DNA: TGTGCCAGCAGCTTGGGACTAGCGACTTTCACAGATACGCAGTATTTT. Translating gives CASSLGLATFTDTQYF.

V gene TRBV5-6 combines with J gene TRBJ1-2, with 10 bases matching TRBD1. Per the germline V gene, CDR1 is SGHDT and CDR2 is YYEEEE. CDR3 length equals 17 residues. V dropped 6 bases and J dropped 2; count of bases not matched to a gene: 13. CDR3 nucleotides: TGTGCCAGCAACAATCCGGGACAGGGGCGCCCGAACTATGGCTACACCTTC. Its translation is CASNNPGQGRPNYGYTF.

The sample holds a few counts of this clone. The chain combines TRBV19 with TRBJ1-1; weak D call: TRBD1 (5 bases). Germline V gene sequence: CDR1 LNHDA, CDR2 SQIVND (reference sequence). Trimming pared 3 bases from V and 1 base from J, leaving 12 bases between. This CDR3 spans 15 amino acids. This chain's CDR3 is CASSMSRAGNTEAFF. For the CDR3, the DNA is TGTGCCAGTAGTATGAGCAGGGCGGGGAACACTGAAGCTTTCTTT.

This clone was found a few times. The gene calls are TRBV2 and TRBJ1-1, with D possibly being TRBD1 (5 bases). Germline-derived CDR1 and CDR2 are SNHLY and FYNNEI. Trimming took 2 bases from V and 6 from J, leaving 13 bases between them. This CDR3 comprises 14 residues. Written as DNA, the CDR3 is TGTGCCAGCAGTGAACAGACAGTTCGCGCTGAAGCTTTCTTT. Amino acids: CASSEQTVRAEAFF.

The CDR3 loop is CASSRGGDQETQYF. The CDR3 DNA is TGTGCCAGCAGTCGGGGGGGGGACCAAGAGACCCAGTACTTC. J is TRBJ2-5 and V is TRBV28, with TRBD2 matching 8 bases. This CDR3 has 14 residues. Trimming took 5 bases from V and 0 from J; bases not matched to a gene: 2. Germline values: CDR1 MDHEN, CDR2 SYDVKM.

CDR3 DNA: TGTGCCATCAAAGGGTCCTTTAGCACAGATACGCAGTATTTT. The encoded protein is CAIKGSFSTDTQYF. The genes are TRBV10-3 and TRBJ2-3; D not certain. The V end lost 7 bases, the J end lost 0 bases, and 11 bases lay between the germline ends. Germline V gene data show CDR1 as ENHRY and CDR2 as SYGVKD. The CDR3 has 14 residues.

The chain carries TRBV5-1 and TRBJ2-7; 10 positions match TRBD1. The ends lost 3 bases at V and 6 bases at J; junction bases unmatched: 6. The germline CDR1 and CDR2 sequences are SGHRS and YFSETQ. The CDR3 extends over 14 amino acids. The CDR3 DNA follows: TGCGCCAGCAGCTGGGGACAGGGGAAACCCGAGCAGTACTTC. It encodes CASSWGQGKPEQYF.

V usage is TRBV1 and J usage is TRBJ1-2; no DNA check was done on the table's D call, TRBD1. TRBV1 is a recognized pseudogene. The CDR3 totals 17 residues. This chain's CDR3 is CTSSHKSRGRRPYGYTF. CDR3 bases: TGCACCAGCAGCCACAAATCCAGGGGGCGCAGGCCCTATGGCTACACCTTC.

The V call is TRBV4-3, the J call TRBJ2-3; D is uncertain. The V end was cut by 3 bases, the J end by 2 bases, with 12 bases between. The CDR3 consists of 15 residues. Germline CDR1 and CDR2: LGHNA and YSLEER. Here the CDR3 DNA reads TGCGCCAGCAGCCAGTTAGTGGGAAACACAGATACGCAGTATTTT. Translated: CASSQLVGNTDTQYF.

The V and J genes are TRBV2 and TRBJ2-2, with 7 bases aligning to TRBD1. Germline V CDR1 and CDR2: SNHLY, FYNNEI. V gave up 5 bases and J gave up 3 bases; unmatched junction bases: 6. This CDR3 has 15 amino acids. The CDR3 loop reads CASSPDRGHTGELFF. The CDR3, as DNA: TGTGCCAGCAGTCCCGATAGGGGGCACACCGGGGAGCTGTTTTTT.

The chain is built from TRBV7-9 and TRBJ2-2, with 7 bases identical to TRBD1. Germline V gene sequence: CDR1 SEHNR, CDR2 FQNEAQ (reference sequence). The junction had 0 bases not matched to a gene; V was cut back by 1 base and J by 1 base. This CDR3 is built from 15 residues. The CDR3 protein is CASSLGQGNTGELFF. In DNA form, the CDR3 reads TGTGCCAGCAGCTTAGGACAGGGGAACACCGGGGAGCTGTTTTTT.

The V gene is TRBV9, the J gene TRBJ2-7; TRBD1 agrees at 9 bases. The CDR3 runs 16 residues. The V gene end was trimmed by 0 bases and the J gene end by 6 bases; junction bases not matched to a gene: 10. Germline V gene sequence: CDR1 SGDLS, CDR2 YYNGEE. CDR3 sequence reads: CASSVGGADRGLEQYF. The DNA of the CDR3 is TGTGCCAGCAGCGTAGGGGGGGCGGACAGGGGTCTCGAGCAGTACTTC.

A word on this clone: The same CDR3 also results from other DNA sequences found in this sample. V usage is TRBV28 and J usage is TRBJ2-3; D ambiguous. The CDR3 loop spans 15 amino acids. V lost 5 bases and J lost 0, with 12 bases in between. Germline V gives CDR1 MDHEN, CDR2 SYDVKM. The CDR3 nucleotides are TGTGCCAGCAGTCAATACCTTGCTAGCACAGATACGCAGTATTTT. Protein product: CASSQYLASTDTQYF. The full variable domain, completed using reference TRBV28 and TRBJ2-3, is DVKVTQSSRYLVKRTGEKVFLECVQDMDHENMFWYRQDPGLGLRLIYFSYDVKMKEKGDIPEGYSVSREKKERFSLILESASTNQTSMYLCASSQYLASTDTQYFGPGTRLTVL.

The rearrangement links TRBV5-1 to TRBJ1-1; 7 bases align to TRBD1. Germline trimming cut 0 bases from V and 3 bases from J; bases unmatched to any gene: 5. Germline V CDR1 and CDR2: SGHRS, YFSETQ. The CDR3 loop spans 15 amino acids. This CDR3 is CASSLGVGTDTEAFF. CDR3 sequence (DNA): TGCGCCAGCAGCTTGGGTGTTGGGACAGACACTGAAGCTTTCTTT.

The J gene is TRBJ2-1, the V gene TRBV19; D unresolved. Germline-derived CDR1 and CDR2 are LNHDA and SQIVND (reference sequence). This CDR3 is built from 14 residues. V shed 6 bases and J shed 5 bases, with 14 bases lying between them. DNA for the CDR3: TGTGCCAGTAGGGGGTCATCCAGCAACAATGAGCAGTTCTTC. Protein product: CASRGSSSNNEQFF.

This clone was detected a few times. In DNA, the CDR3 is TGTGCCAGCAGTCCTCTTAAGGCTAGCGGGAGGGCCGAAGGCACGCAGTATTTT. This encodes CASSPLKASGRAEGTQYF. The chain uses TRBV28 and TRBJ2-3; 12 bases are a match to TRBD2. The germline V gene encodes CDR1 MDHEN and CDR2 SYDVKM. The CDR3 is 18 residues long. Unmatched junction bases numbered 18, after V lost 5 bases and J lost 9 bases.

V is TRBV30 and J is TRBJ1-6; no reliable D call. CDR3 length equals 13 residues. The germline CDR1 and CDR2 sequences are GTSNPN and SVGIG (reference sequence). The germline V and J ends were trimmed by 2 bases and 8 bases, with 10 bases remaining between them. CDR3 in amino acids: CAWSLGSDSPLHF. CDR3 DNA: TGTGCCTGGAGTCTGGGGTCTGATTCACCCCTCCACTTT.

The chain couples TRBV25-1 to TRBJ2-5; D might be TRBD1 (6 bases). The J call may not be correct, given that the DNA end is closer to TRBJ2-7. The length of the CDR3 is 13 residues. Germline CDR1 and CDR2: MGHDK and SYGVNS. The CDR3 DNA reads as TGTGCCAGCAGTGTGACAGGACATTACGAGCAGTACTTC. Translation gives CASSVTGHYEQYF.

The rearrangement uses TRBV30 and TRBJ1-2, with 8 bases matching TRBD1. CDR1 and CDR2 from the germline V gene are GTSNPN and SVGIG (reference sequence). This CDR3 spans 15 amino acids. Unmatched junction bases numbered 12, after V lost 2 bases and J lost 7 bases. DNA of the CDR3: TGTGCCTGGAGTCTGGACGGACGGGGGACAGGTGGCTACACCTTC. Its translation: CAWSLDGRGTGGYTF.

The chain is built from TRBV19 and TRBJ1-5; TRBD1 aligns across 7 bases. There are 14 residues in the CDR3. V trimming: 3 bases; J trimming: 4 bases; junction bases outside the gene matches: 3. Germline V lookup: CDR1 LNHDA, CDR2 SQIVND (reference sequence). This CDR3 reads CASSIRGQNQPQHF. The CDR3 coding sequence is TGTGCCAGTAGTATTCGGGGACAGAATCAGCCCCAGCATTTT.